This TCR beta chain was sequenced for a study of Tregs in tolerant kidney transplant recipients. Study-wide background: Recipients received nonmyeloablative bone marrow transplants from related graft donors, with transient mixed chimerism. Study findings and constraints: Biological reproducibility was not directly addressed, but technical replication error appeared minimal.

Unstimulated regulatory T cells (CD4+CD25+CD127-), CD4+CD25- non-regulatory cells, CD4 and CD8 cells were FACS-sorted from thawed PBMCs. The assay was immunoSEQ multiplex PCR, and TCRdb's table has in-frame clones only and misses some. Of about 94,000 clones listed, 80% to 95% were seen once; the top ten hold 0.4% to 0.55%. Germline V lookup: CDR1 SGHVS, CDR2 FQNEAQ. V shed 5 bases and J shed 0 bases, with 14 bases lying between them. The CDR3 spans 16 residues. On this clone: Its antigen is undetermined.

This clonotype was obtained from a human donor who received a combined kidney and bone marrow transplant. This chain uses TRBV7-8 with TRBJ2-1, with D tentatively TRBD2 (5 bases). Sample: CD4+ T cells from blood, taken before the transplant. The CDR3 DNA follows: TGTGCCAGCAGCGGAGAGAGGAGGAGCTCCTACAATGAGCAGTTCTTC. This codes for CASSGERRSSYNEQFF.